This T cell receptor (beta chain) was recorded in a study of T-cell memory formation after mild COVID-19. CDR1 and CDR2 (germline): SNHLY, FYNNEI. This CDR3 contains 14 residues. The V and J ends lost 3 bases and 8 bases respectively, with 11 bases between them. TCRdb processed the 5' RACE reads anew with MiXCR; each CDR3 protein has one entry. The profile covers roughly 310,000 distinct CDR3 sequences, with around 15% appearing a single time and about 20% taken by the ten largest. J is TRBJ1-6 and V is TRBV2; the D gene is possibly TRBD1 (5 bases). The sequence was collected from a man aged 18 to 30 who had mild COVID-19 (a few samples of this study predate the infection). Cell type and time point are not known. Sequenced material: PBMCs or a T cell subset sorted from them (not recorded which). Here the CDR3 DNA reads TGTGCCAGCAGTGACGCCAGGGACTATTCACCCCTCCACTTT. This encodes CASSDARDYSPLHF.